This passage covers 3 T cell receptor beta chains from one sample sequenced in a study of T cell responses to AZD1222 COVID-19 vaccine. This table comes from immunoSEQ multiplex PCR, and its TCRdb copy is limited to in-frame clones, with some not included. The repertoire holds about 150,000 clones, with 92% as singletons. Specimen: peripheral blood, collected on day 0 of AZD1222 vaccination. These receptors were taken from an adult in good health.

This rearrangement joins TRBV6-2 or TRBV6-3 to TRBJ2-4; no definite D call. V lost 0 bases and J 6 bases, leaving 15 bases between the germline ends. CDR1 and CDR2 (germline): MNHEY, SVGEGT. The CDR3 is 16 amino acids. CDR3 DNA: TGTGCCAGCAGTTACTCGCTTGGACCTATCTCAAACATTCAGTACTTC. Translation: CASSYSLGPISNIQYF.

The V and J genes are TRBV19 and TRBJ2-1; 7 bases are a match to TRBD2. V lost 3 bases, J lost 4 bases, and 6 bases stayed unmatched. The length of the CDR3 is 15 residues. Germline V CDR1 and CDR2: LNHDA, SQIVND (reference sequence). The CDR3 bases are TGTGCCAGTAGTATGGGCGGGAGTTGGTACAATGAGCAGTTCTTC. This gives the protein CASSMGGSWYNEQFF.

The rearrangement links TRBV7-2 to TRBJ1-3; TRBD1 might be the D (5 bases). Germline CDR1 reads SGHTA; CDR2 reads FQGNSA. The CDR3 is 15 residues long. Trimming removed 5 bases from V and 1 base from J, with 12 bases in between. CDR3: CASSHPPGSGNTIYF. In DNA form, the CDR3 reads TGTGCCAGCAGCCACCCCCCAGGGTCTGGAAACACCATATATTTT.